This T cell receptor (beta chain) was sequenced in a study of blood T cell repertoires in COVID-19. Across the study: Sample material is recorded as cDNA or gDNA derived from T cells, B-cell-depleted T cells, or PBMCs.

As processed by the authors: Nucleated cell counts were estimated from reference gene primer amplification. The method was immunoSEQ multiplex PCR; TCRdb's version includes in-frame clones alone and lacks a portion of them. V, J and clone size reflect that table, while D and trimming were determined from the DNA. The repertoire has roughly 380,000 clones, roughly 90% of them found once; the top ten carry around 1.5%. After removal of 6 bases from V and 1 base from J, the junction contained 7 bases not matched to a gene. The CDR3 loop spans 16 amino acids. Germline V gene data show CDR1 as KGHSH and CDR2 as LQKENI. Recruited during active infection, patients (from Seattle) were subsequently followed longitudinally.

The source material was peripheral blood. The TCR comes from a woman aged 40 to 50 with COVID-19, enrolled during active disease. The chain carries TRBV18 and TRBJ1-1; 11 nucleotides agree with TRBD1. This CDR3 is CASSRGTGGRNTEAFF. CDR3 coding DNA: TGTGCCAGCTCCCGCGGGACAGGGGGAAGGAACACTGAAGCTTTCTTT.